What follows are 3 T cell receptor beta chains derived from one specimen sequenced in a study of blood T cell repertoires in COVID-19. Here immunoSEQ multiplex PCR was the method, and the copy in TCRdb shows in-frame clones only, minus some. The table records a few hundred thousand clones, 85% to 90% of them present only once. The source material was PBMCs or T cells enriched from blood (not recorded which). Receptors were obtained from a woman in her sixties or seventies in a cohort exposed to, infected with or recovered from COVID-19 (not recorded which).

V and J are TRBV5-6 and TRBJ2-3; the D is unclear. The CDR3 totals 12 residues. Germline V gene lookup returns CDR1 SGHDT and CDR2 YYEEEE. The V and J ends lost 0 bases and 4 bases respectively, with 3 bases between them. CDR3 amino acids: CASSLAADTQYF. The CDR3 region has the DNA TGTGCCAGCAGCTTGGCGGCAGATACGCAGTATTTT.

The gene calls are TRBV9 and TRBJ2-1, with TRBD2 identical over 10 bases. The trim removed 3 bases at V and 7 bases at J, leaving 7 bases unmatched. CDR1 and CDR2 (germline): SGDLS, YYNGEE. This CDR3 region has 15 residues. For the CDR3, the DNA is TGTGCCAGCAGCGGTCTAGCGGGAGTGAGTAATGAGCAGTTCTTC. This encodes CASSGLAGVSNEQFF.

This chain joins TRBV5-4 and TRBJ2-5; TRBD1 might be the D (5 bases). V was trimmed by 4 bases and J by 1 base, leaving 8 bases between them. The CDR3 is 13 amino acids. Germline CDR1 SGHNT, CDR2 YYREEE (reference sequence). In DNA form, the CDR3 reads TGTGCCAGCAGCCAGGGTCTCCAAGAGACCCAGTACTTC. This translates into CASSQGLQETQYF. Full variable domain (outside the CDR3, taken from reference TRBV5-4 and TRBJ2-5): ETGVTQSPTHLIKTRGQQVTLRCSSQSGHNTVSWYQQALGQGPQFIFQYYREEENGRGNFPPRFSGLQFPNYSSELNVNALELDDSALYLCASSQGLQETQYFGPGTRLLVL.